This paragraph covers one T cell receptor beta chain sequence. Its target is unknown. A read error may account for a junction end that differs from germline. As for treatment: oral pan-JAK inhibitor, 5-10 mg twice daily. The data were obtained in a study of CD8+ T cells in alopecia areata. For the study at large: Treated patients were dosed with oral tofacitinib, taking 5 to 10 mg twice daily. A 6-month period off drug followed tofacitinib, which lasted 6 to 18 months.

Study-wide findings and caveats: Relative to normal scalp, lesional scalp, especially alopecia totalis/universalis, showed higher clonality.

RNA extraction and reverse transcription yielded cDNA as sequencing template. Assay used: immunoSEQ multiplex PCR; TCRdb lists only in-frame clones, some missing. Among 210,000 or so clones listed, just over 65% were seen once. Here the sequenced sample was CD4+ T cells sorted from blood, taken at approximately week 45, from a patient treated with tofacitinib. The sequence was collected from a human donor with alopecia areata.

CDR3 in DNA: TGTGCCTGGAGCGCCGGCGGGCCTCGGGTGACTTTT. This translates into CAWSAGGPRVTF. V is TRBV30 and J is TRBJ1-4; D is undetermined. CDR3 length equals 12 residues. Per germline, CDR1 GTSNPN and CDR2 SVGIG (reference sequence).